A selection of T cell receptor beta chains follows, all from one sample in a study of CD8+CD57+ T cells in acquired aplastic anemia. One entry per CDR3 protein results from TCRdb running MiXCR on the reads. This table holds roughly 200,000 distinct CDR3 sequences, roughly 65% found once. Sequenced: sorted CD4+, CD8+, or CD8+CD57+ T cells (not recorded which) from PBMCs. Receptors were obtained from a human donor with aplastic anemia. Both conserved end residues are part of each CDR3. Each record gives: D gene, clone size, V gene, J gene, CDR3 protein, CDR3 DNA. D genes are given only for firm matches. Clone size, where shown, is once, few, many, or a class for clones that have expanded.

>.|.|TRBV20-1|TRBJ1-4
CSARDQQSEKLFF
TGCAGTGCTAGAGATCAACAGTCCGAAAAACTGTTTTTT
>TRBD1|few|TRBV7-8|TRBJ1-5
CASSLVQGEGQPQHF
TGTGCCAGCAGCTTAGTTCAGGGGGAAGGTCAGCCCCAGCATTTT
>.|.|TRBV20-1|TRBJ2-7
CSARTDPIYEQYF
TGCAGTGCCAGGACAGACCCAATTTACGAGCAGTACTTC
>TRBD2|many|TRBV11-2|TRBJ2-7
CASSVTGTSGGPSYEQYF
TGTGCCAGCAGCGTCACCGGGACTAGCGGGGGGCCCTCCTACGAGCAGTACTTC
>TRBD1|.|TRBV5-1|TRBJ2-7
CASSLQGAGYEQYF
TGCGCCAGCAGCTTACAGGGGGCGGGCTACGAGCAGTACTTC
>TRBD1|many|TRBV5-1|TRBJ2-5
CASSGPGGKYQETQYF
TGCGCCAGCAGCGGCCCAGGGGGAAAGTACCAAGAGACCCAGTACTTC
>TRBD1|many|TRBV3-1|TRBJ2-7
CASSQNRGEQYF
TGTGCCAGCAGCCAGAACAGGGGCGAGCAGTACTTC
>.|.|TRBV19|TRBJ1-6
CASSIITVNSHLHF
TGTGCCAGTAGTATAATTACCGTTAATTCACACCTCCACTTT
>.|.|TRBV6-6|TRBJ2-7
CASSPQVYEQYF
TGTGCCAGCAGTCCCCAGGTGTACGAGCAGTACTTC
>.|.|TRBV6-4|TRBJ2-3
CASSVKGDTDTQYF
TGTGCCAGCAGTGTAAAGGGGGACACAGATACGCAGTATTTT
>.|.|TRBV20-1|TRBJ1-1
CSARDTSGPFITTEAFF
TGCAGTGCAAGAGATACATCAGGGCCTTTTATCACCACTGAAGCTTTCTTT
>.|.|TRBV5-4|TRBJ1-6
CASSSTSNSPLHF
TGTGCCAGCAGCTCAACGTCGAATTCACCCCTCCACTTT
>.|.|TRBV11-2|TRBJ2-3
CASSLGTSDTQYF
TGTGCCAGCAGCTTAGGGACATCCGATACGCAGTATTTT
>.|.|TRBV7-2|TRBJ1-2
CASSSAGPDYGYTF
TGTGCCAGCAGCAGTGCGGGACCCGACTATGGCTACACCTTC
>.|once|TRBV7-3|TRBJ2-1
CASSLSGDSQFF
TGTGCCAGCAGCTTATCGGGAGATTCGCAGTTCTTC
>.|.|TRBV7-8|TRBJ2-1
CASSGNGPYNEQFF
TGTGCCAGCTCCGGAAATGGCCCCTACAATGAGCAGTTCTTC
>TRBD1|.|TRBV29-1|TRBJ1-2
CSVGDRIYGYTF
TGCAGCGTTGGGGACAGGATTTATGGCTACACCTTC
>.|once|TRBV10-3|TRBJ2-5
CAISDPRNGETQYF
TGTGCCATCAGTGATCCCAGGAATGGGGAGACCCAGTACTTC
>TRBD1|.|TRBV2|TRBJ1-1
CASGRDSHTEAFF
TGTGCCAGCGGCCGGGACAGTCACACTGAAGCTTTCTTT
>.|once|TRBV10-3|TRBJ2-7
CAISKETYEQYF
TGTGCCATCAGTAAGGAGACCTACGAGCAGTACTTC